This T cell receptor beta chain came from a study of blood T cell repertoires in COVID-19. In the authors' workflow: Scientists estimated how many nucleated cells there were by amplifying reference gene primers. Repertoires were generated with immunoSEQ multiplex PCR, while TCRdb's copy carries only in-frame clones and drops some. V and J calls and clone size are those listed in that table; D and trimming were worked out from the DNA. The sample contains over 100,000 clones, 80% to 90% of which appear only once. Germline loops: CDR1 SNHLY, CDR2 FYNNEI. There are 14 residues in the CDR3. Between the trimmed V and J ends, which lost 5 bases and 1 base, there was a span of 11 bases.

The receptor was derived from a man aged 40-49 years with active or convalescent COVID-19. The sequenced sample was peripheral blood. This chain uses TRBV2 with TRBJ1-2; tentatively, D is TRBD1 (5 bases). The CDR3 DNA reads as TGTGCCAGCAGTCCTTTGACAGTTAACTATGGCTACACCTTC. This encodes CASSPLTVNYGYTF.